Following are 26 T cell receptor beta chains from one sample sequenced in a study of radiotherapy plus CTLA-4 blockade in lung cancer. Assay used: immunoSEQ multiplex PCR; TCRdb lists only in-frame clones, some missing. The repertoire holds tens of thousands of clones, approximately 80% seen once, with over 2% in the top ten. Sequencing used peripheral blood, obtained from a patient treated with radiotherapy plus ipilimumab. These receptors were taken from a human donor with non-small cell lung cancer whose response to radiotherapy plus ipilimumab could not be evaluated.

The gene calls are TRBV25-1 and TRBJ1-5; a possible D gene is TRBD1 (6 bases). CDR3 size: 14 residues. V lost 3 bases to trimming and J lost 3 bases, with 9 bases between them. Per the germline V gene, CDR1 is MGHDK and CDR2 is SYGVNS. CDR3 residues: CASSDTGNNQPQHF. CDR3 coding DNA: TGTGCCAGCAGTGACACAGGGAACAATCAGCCCCAGCATTTT.

The rearrangement links TRBV18 to TRBJ2-5; D is possibly TRBD1 (7 bases). Trimming cost V 0 bases and J 5 bases, with 13 bases left between them. Germline V CDR1 and CDR2: KGHSH, LQKENI. This CDR3 spans 15 amino acids. The chain's CDR3 is CASSPPGQRVETQYF. The CDR3 bases are TGTGCCAGCTCACCACCGGGACAGCGGGTGGAGACCCAGTACTTC.

This chain uses TRBV9 with TRBJ2-7; 7 bases align to TRBD1. Looked up from germline, CDR1 is SGDLS and CDR2 is YYNGEE. CDR3 length: 13 amino acids. The ends lost 5 bases at V and 3 bases at J; junction bases unmatched: 5. The CDR3 sequence: CASRGTDSYEQYF. CDR3 DNA: TGTGCCAGCAGGGGGACAGATAGCTACGAGCAGTACTTC.

The rearrangement joins TRBV30 to TRBJ1-1; D is uncertain. The germline V gene has CDR1 GTSNPN and CDR2 SVGIG (reference sequence). The CDR3 spans 12 residues. V dropped 0 bases and J dropped 5 bases, with 7 bases sitting between them. This CDR3 is CAWSVSGTEAFF. As DNA, the CDR3 is TGTGCCTGGAGTGTAAGCGGGACTGAAGCTTTCTTT.

For the CDR3, the DNA is TGTGCCAGCAGTTCCAACAGGGTTCTCGGAGGAAACACCATATATTTT. This codes for CASSSNRVLGGNTIYF. This chain connects TRBV27 to TRBJ1-3; maybe TRBD1 (6 bases). Germline V gives CDR1 MNHEY, CDR2 SMNVEV (reference sequence). The V and J ends lost 4 bases and 4 bases respectively, with 17 bases between them. The CDR3 runs to 16 residues.

The table lists this clone with a few counts. This chain links TRBV5-6 with TRBJ2-1, with 11 bases matching TRBD1. Unmatched junction bases numbered 7, after V lost 4 bases and J lost 7 bases. CDR1 is SGHDT, CDR2 YYEEEE, per germline. The CDR3 length is 15 residues. CDR3 in DNA: TGTGCCAGCAGCCTGGGGGGACAGGGGGGGAATGAGCAGTTCTTC. Protein sequence: CASSLGGQGGNEQFF.

This clone is a singleton in its sample. The chain employs TRBV7-2 and TRBJ2-5; unclear D gene. Germline CDR1 SGHTA, CDR2 FQGNSA. V lost 8 bases and J 3 bases, leaving 16 bases between the germline ends. The CDR3 is 14 residues long. CDR3 DNA: TGTGCCAGCGGTATAGCCCTTCGCGAAGAGACCCAGTACTTC. It translates to CASGIALREETQYF.

V is TRBV6-5 and J is TRBJ2-5; D might be TRBD2 (7 bases). Trimming stripped 4 bases from V and 3 bases from J, with 15 bases between. The CDR3 extends over 15 amino acids. Germline CDR1 and CDR2: MNHEY and SVGAGI. This chain's CDR3 is CASSSSGAGEETQYF. For the CDR3, the DNA is TGTGCCAGCAGTTCCTCGGGGGCGGGGGAAGAGACCCAGTACTTC.

The V and J genes are TRBV7-9 and TRBJ2-2; 7 bases match TRBD1. The CDR3 is 16 residues long. Germline V CDR1 and CDR2: SEHNR, FQNEAQ (reference sequence). V was pared by 5 bases and J by 0 bases, with 6 bases of the junction left unmatched. Written as DNA, the CDR3 is TGTGCCAGCAGCCCGGCCGGGACAGCGAACACCGGGGAGCTGTTTTTT. Amino acids: CASSPAGTANTGELFF.

This chain connects TRBV19 to TRBJ1-1; TRBD1 aligns across 9 bases. CDR1 LNHDA and CDR2 SQIVND come from the germline V gene (reference sequence). CDR3 length: 14 amino acids. V shed 5 bases, J shed 4 bases, and the junction held 5 bases outside the gene matches. The chain's CDR3 is CASSPQTGGTEAFF. Written as DNA, the CDR3 is TGTGCCAGTAGTCCCCAGACAGGGGGCACTGAAGCTTTCTTT.

CDR3 in DNA: TGTGCCAGCAGCCCGACAGATTATGGCTACACCTTC. Its protein product is CASSPTDYGYTF. V and J are TRBV7-9 and TRBJ1-2, with a possible D match to TRBD1 (5 bases). Germline-derived CDR1 and CDR2 are SEHNR and FQNEAQ (reference sequence). The CDR3 totals 12 residues. V was trimmed by 5 bases and J by 5 bases, leaving 9 bases between them. Filled out from reference TRBV7-9 and TRBJ1-2, the complete variable domain reads DTGVSQNPRHKITKRGQNVTFRCDPISEHNRLYWYRQTLGQGPEFLTYFQNEAQLEKSRLLSDRFSAERPKGSFSTLEIQRTEQGDSAMYLCASSPTDYGYTFGSGTRLTVV.

The chain employs TRBV9 and TRBJ1-2; D call uncertain. The CDR3 is made up of 16 amino acids. The germline V gene encodes CDR1 SGDLS and CDR2 YYNGEE. Trimming shortened V by 3 bases and J by 5 bases, and 20 bases separated the two germline ends. The DNA for the CDR3 is TGTGCCAGCAGCGCAGAGGGTGGCCGAGCCGATTATGGCTACACCTTC. Residues: CASSAEGGRADYGYTF.

This clone appeared once. The J gene is TRBJ2-2, the V gene TRBV5-6, with 7 bases matching TRBD1. CDR1 and CDR2 (germline): SGHDT, YYEEEE. The CDR3 extends over 13 amino acids. J lost 6 bases, V lost 4 bases, and 3 bases had no gene match. The CDR3 DNA reads as TGTGCCAGCAGCCTACAGGGGCCCGGGGAGCTGTTTTTT. This translates into CASSLQGPGELFF.

This clone was picked up a small number of times. The rearrangement links TRBV2 to TRBJ1-1; D call uncertain. The CDR3 has 14 residues. From germline, CDR1 is SNHLY and CDR2 FYNNEI. Trimming shortened V by 0 bases and J by 3 bases, and 8 bases separated the two germline ends. The CDR3 protein is CASSEARTYTEAFF. The CDR3 nucleotides read TGTGCCAGCAGTGAAGCTAGGACTTACACTGAAGCTTTCTTT.

In this sample, this clone is medium-sized. CDR3 coding DNA: TGTGCCAGTACGGGACTAGCGGGGAATGAGCAGTTCTTC. Translated, it gives CASTGLAGNEQFF. The rearrangement joins TRBV19 to TRBJ2-1; 13 bases are shared with TRBD2. The germline V gene encodes CDR1 LNHDA and CDR2 SQIVND (reference sequence). The CDR3 contains 13 residues. V gave up 7 bases and J gave up 7 bases; unmatched junction bases: 1.

This rearrangement joins TRBV5-1 to TRBJ1-6, with 8 bases fitting TRBD1. V dropped 0 bases and J dropped 9; count of bases not matched to a gene: 2. Germline V CDR1 and CDR2: SGHRS, YFSETQ. The CDR3 has 14 amino acids. The CDR3 DNA sequence: TGCGCCAGCAGCTTGGGACAGGGGTTTTCACCCCTCCACTTT. This gives the protein CASSLGQGFSPLHF. Looking up the rest from reference TRBV5-1 and TRBJ1-6 gives the full variable domain: KAGVTQTPRYLIKTRGQQVTLSCSPISGHRSVSWYQQTPGQGLQFLFEYFSETQRNKGNFPGRFSGRQFSNSRSEMNVSTLELGDSALYLCASSLGQGFSPLHFGNGTRLTVT.

The chain combines TRBV5-1 with TRBJ1-4; TRBD1 is a possible D gene (5 bases). Per germline, CDR1 SGHRS and CDR2 YFSETQ. CDR3 length: 16 residues. Trimming shortened V by 4 bases and J by 4 bases, and 17 bases separated the two germline ends. CDR3 DNA: TGCGCCAGCAGCCCACTTACGACAGTCCTTAATGAAAAACTGTTTTTT. This gives the protein CASSPLTTVLNEKLFF.

The gene calls are TRBV7-9 and TRBJ2-3, with D maybe TRBD1 (7 bases). This CDR3 contains 13 residues. V shed 11 bases and J shed 5 bases, with 17 bases lying between them. Germline-derived CDR1 and CDR2 are SEHNR and FQNEAQ (reference sequence). DNA for the CDR3: TGTGCCCCCGGCGGGCAGGGGGGAGATACGCAGTATTTT. Translating it yields CAPGGQGGDTQYF.

The CDR3 loop reads CASSPTGLANYGYTF. CDR3 DNA sequence: TGTGCCAGCTCGCCCACAGGGCTCGCTAACTATGGCTACACCTTC. V is TRBV18 and J is TRBJ1-2, with TRBD1 as a possible D gene (6 bases). Germline-derived CDR1 and CDR2 are KGHSH and LQKENI. The CDR3 has 15 residues. V gave up 6 bases and J gave up 0 bases, with 14 bases separating them.

This rearrangement joins TRBV5-1 to TRBJ1-6; D not certain. Trimming removed 4 bases from V and 5 bases from J, with 13 bases in between. The CDR3 totals 15 residues. Germline CDR1 and CDR2: SGHRS and YFSETQ. The CDR3 loop reads CASSRSTSNNSPLHF. In DNA form, the CDR3 reads TGCGCCAGCAGCCGTTCGACAAGCAATAATTCACCCCTCCACTTT.

The chain links TRBV4-1 to TRBJ2-5; TRBD1 matches 9 bases. This CDR3 has 16 residues. V dropped 8 bases and J dropped 2; count of bases not matched to a gene: 12. In germline, CDR1 is MGHRA, CDR2 YSYEKL. CDR3 DNA: TGCGCCAGCGGGACGGGACAGGGAGGTTCTCAAGAGACCCAGTACTTC. Encoded protein: CASGTGQGGSQETQYF.

The V call is TRBV5-4, the J call TRBJ1-1; 10 positions agree with TRBD1. Germline V gene data show CDR1 as SGHNT and CDR2 as YYREEE (reference sequence). The CDR3 spans 15 residues. The ends lost 4 bases at V and 7 bases at J; junction bases unmatched: 10. CDR3 in amino acids: CASSRRTGGQDEAFF. CDR3 DNA sequence: TGTGCCAGCAGCAGACGGACAGGGGGGCAGGATGAAGCTTTCTTT.

This CDR3 is CASRINRVNTEAFF. CDR3 coding DNA: TGTGCCAGCAGGATTAACAGGGTGAACACTGAAGCTTTCTTT. The J gene is TRBJ1-1, the V gene TRBV27; D is possibly TRBD1 (6 bases). Germline CDR1 and CDR2: MNHEY and SMNVEV (reference sequence). Deletions cut 6 bases from V and 0 bases from J, with 11 bases between. The CDR3 length is 14 residues.

In its sample, this clone was seen once. This chain joins TRBV5-1 and TRBJ2-7; D may be TRBD1 (5 bases). V was trimmed by 4 bases and J by 2 bases, leaving 10 bases between them. The CDR3 totals 13 residues. Per germline, CDR1 SGHRS and CDR2 YFSETQ. The CDR3 DNA reads as TGCGCCAGCAGCCCCGGCAGGGCCTACGAGCAGTACTTC. Translation: CASSPGRAYEQYF.

V is TRBV6-5 and J is TRBJ1-5; TRBD1 is a possible D gene (5 bases). Germline V lookup: CDR1 MNHEY, CDR2 SVGAGI. Trimming cost V 6 bases and J 0 bases, with 12 bases left between them. The CDR3 has 15 residues. This chain's CDR3 is CASRLDRASNQPQHF. The CDR3 DNA is TGTGCCAGCAGACTCGACAGAGCTAGCAATCAGCCCCAGCATTTT.

The CDR3 sequence is CASSLGGTTNEKLFF. CDR3 in DNA: TGTGCCAGCAGCTTGGGGGGCACAACTAATGAAAAACTGTTTTTT. The chain has TRBV5-6 and TRBJ1-4; a possible D gene is TRBD1 (5 bases). CDR1 and CDR2 (germline): SGHDT, YYEEEE. The V gene lost 0 bases and the J gene lost 0 bases, with 6 bases spanning the gap. This CDR3 spans 15 amino acids.